This T cell receptor (beta chain) appears in the sequencing data of a study of CD8 T cells in ankylosing spondylitis. Findings and caveats of the study: As for the disease-linked clones, they showed a CD8+ phenotype and occurred at relatively low frequencies in peripheral blood. In ankylosing spondylitis blood, a motif of roughly eight highly homologous TCR beta variants appeared characteristic. In synovial fluid and blood from reactive arthritis, some motif variants were previously reported. According to the report, clones linked to the disease were significantly enriched in matched synovial fluid samples taken from ankylosing spondylitis patients.

This clonotype was counted a few times. Its specificity is unknown. Making the TCR beta libraries involved quantitative 5'-RACE with molecular barcodes. TCRdb re-called the 5' RACE reads with MiXCR, one entry per CDR3 protein. The table records about 540,000 distinct CDR3 sequences, about 12% of them present only once. V lost 4 bases and J lost 6; bases outside the gene matches: 7. CDR3 size: 15 residues. Per the germline V gene, CDR1 is SGHDT and CDR2 is YYEEEE. Sequenced: blood, either unsorted or a sorted T cell fraction (not recorded which). V and J are TRBV5-6 and TRBJ1-5; TRBD1 matches 10 bases. This clonotype was obtained from a male donor with ankylosing spondylitis. The CDR3 region has the DNA TGTGCCAGCAGCCCCCGGACAGGGGGTGGTCAGCCCCAGCATTTT. It encodes CASSPRTGGGQPQHF.